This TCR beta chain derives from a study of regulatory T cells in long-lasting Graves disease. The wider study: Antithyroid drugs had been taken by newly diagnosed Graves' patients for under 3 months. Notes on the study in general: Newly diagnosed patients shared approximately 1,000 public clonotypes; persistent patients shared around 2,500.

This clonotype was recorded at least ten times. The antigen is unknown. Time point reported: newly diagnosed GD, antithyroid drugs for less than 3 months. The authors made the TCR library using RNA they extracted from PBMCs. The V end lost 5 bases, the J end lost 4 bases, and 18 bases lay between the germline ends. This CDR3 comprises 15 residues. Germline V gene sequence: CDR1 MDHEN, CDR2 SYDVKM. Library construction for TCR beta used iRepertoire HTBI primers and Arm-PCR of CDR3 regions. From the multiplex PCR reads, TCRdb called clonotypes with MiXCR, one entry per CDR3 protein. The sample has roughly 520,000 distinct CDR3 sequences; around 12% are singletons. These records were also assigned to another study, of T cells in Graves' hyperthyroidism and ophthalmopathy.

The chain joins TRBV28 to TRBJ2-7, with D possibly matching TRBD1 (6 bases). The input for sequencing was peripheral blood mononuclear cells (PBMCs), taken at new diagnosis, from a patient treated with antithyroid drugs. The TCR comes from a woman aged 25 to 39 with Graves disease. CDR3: CASSRTGTKGYEQYF. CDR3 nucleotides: TGTGCCAGCAGTCGTACCGGGACAAAGGGTTACGAGCAGTACTTC.